The clone carrying this T cell receptor beta chain was observed a handful of times. Its antigen is unknown. The sample is drawn from a study of T cell repertoires in cytomegalovirus infection. Study details: Matching HLA type, along with CMV infection, was indicated by public TCR beta signatures.

The CDR3 spans 17 residues. CDR1 SGHTA and CDR2 FQGNSA come from the germline V gene. V was shortened by 5 bases and J by 6 bases, with 24 bases between the two germline ends. Via MiXCR, TCRdb re-called the reads, giving one row per CDR3 protein. Of around 350,000 distinct CDR3 sequences in the sample, over 15% were seen once. Regarding the study as a whole: The response measured ex vivo was dominated by TCR beta clonotypes (HLA-C-restricted and CMV-specific). Summed frequency of shared TCR beta families picked out CMV carriers who also had the relevant HLA.

V and J are TRBV7-2 and TRBJ2-3; D perhaps matches TRBD2 (6 bases). This TCR was recovered from a human donor in good health (CMV status not recorded). Some clones in this sample may be carry-over from other donors' samples. Sequencing used PBMCs. CDR3: CASSPPGFGGELDTQYF. For the CDR3, the DNA is TGTGCCAGCAGCCCCCCCGGTTTTGGCGGGGAGTTGGATACGCAGTATTTT.